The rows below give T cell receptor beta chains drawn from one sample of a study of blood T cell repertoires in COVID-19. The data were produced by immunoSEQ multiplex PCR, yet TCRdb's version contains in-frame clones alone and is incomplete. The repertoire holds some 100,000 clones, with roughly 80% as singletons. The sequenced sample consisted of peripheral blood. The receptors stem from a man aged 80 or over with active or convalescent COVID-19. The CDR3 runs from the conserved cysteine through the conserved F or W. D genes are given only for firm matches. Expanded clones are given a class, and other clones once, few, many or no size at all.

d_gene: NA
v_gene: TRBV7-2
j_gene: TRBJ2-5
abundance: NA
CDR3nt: TGTGCCAGCAGTGAGGGAGTGGGTCGGGAGACCCAGTACTTC
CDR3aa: CASSEGVGRETQYF

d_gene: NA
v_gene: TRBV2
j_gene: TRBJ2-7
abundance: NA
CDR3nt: TGTGCCAGCAGTGCCGGCAGCGGGTTCGGGGAGCAGTACTTC
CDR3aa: CASSAGSGFGEQYF

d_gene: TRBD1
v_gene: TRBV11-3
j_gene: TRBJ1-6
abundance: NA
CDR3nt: TGTGCCAGCAGCCGGGACAGCGCTTCACCCCTCCACTTT
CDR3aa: CASSRDSASPLHF

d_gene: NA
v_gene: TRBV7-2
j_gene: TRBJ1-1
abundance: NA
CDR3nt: TGTGCCAGCAGCCCCCTGGGAGGGGACACTGAAGCTTTCTTT
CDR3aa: CASSPLGGDTEAFF

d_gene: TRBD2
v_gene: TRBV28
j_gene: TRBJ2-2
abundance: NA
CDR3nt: TGTGCCAGCATAGAGTCATTAGCGGGGGGTCAAGGCGGGGAGCTGTTTTTT
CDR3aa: CASIESLAGGQGGELFF

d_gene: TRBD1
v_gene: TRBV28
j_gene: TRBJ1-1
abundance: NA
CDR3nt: TGTGCCAGCAGTTTATTGGGACAGGGCAGGGACACTGAAGCTTTCTTT
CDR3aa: CASSLLGQGRDTEAFF

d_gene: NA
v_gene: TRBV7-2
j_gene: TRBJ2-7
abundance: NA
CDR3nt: TGTGCCAGCAGCCCTATGGGGGGGCTCTACGAGCAGTACTTC
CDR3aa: CASSPMGGLYEQYF

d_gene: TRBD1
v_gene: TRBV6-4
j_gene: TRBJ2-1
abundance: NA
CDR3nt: TGTGCCAGCAGCCACGGGACAGGTTACAATGAGCAGTTCTTC
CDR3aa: CASSHGTGYNEQFF

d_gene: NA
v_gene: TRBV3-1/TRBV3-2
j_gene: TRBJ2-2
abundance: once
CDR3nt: TGTGCCAGCAGCCAACCGACTCCGGGGAACACCGGGGAGCTGTTTTTT
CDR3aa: CASSQPTPGNTGELFF

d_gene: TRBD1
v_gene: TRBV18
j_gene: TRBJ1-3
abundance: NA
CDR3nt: TGTGCCAGCTCACCAAAGACAGGGTCTGGAAACACCATATATTTT
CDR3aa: CASSPKTGSGNTIYF

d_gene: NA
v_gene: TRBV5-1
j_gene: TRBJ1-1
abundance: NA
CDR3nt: TGCGCCAGCAGCTTGGGGCCGGGGGGCGCAGTTTTGGCTGAAGCTTTCTTT
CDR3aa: CASSLGPGGAVLAEAFF

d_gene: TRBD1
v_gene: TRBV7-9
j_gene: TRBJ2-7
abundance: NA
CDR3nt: TGTGCCAGCAGCACCCAGGGGGCGGAACGCTCCTACGAGCAGTACTTC
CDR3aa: CASSTQGAERSYEQYF

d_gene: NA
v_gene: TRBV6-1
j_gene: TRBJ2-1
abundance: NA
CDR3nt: TGTGCCAGCAGTGATGAGGGATCCAATGAGCAGTTCTTC
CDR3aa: CASSDEGSNEQFF

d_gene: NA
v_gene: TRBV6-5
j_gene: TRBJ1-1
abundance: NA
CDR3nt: TGTGCCAGCCTAAGCCAAACAGTATCGGGGGGGCCTTTCTTT
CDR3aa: CASLSQTVSGGPFF

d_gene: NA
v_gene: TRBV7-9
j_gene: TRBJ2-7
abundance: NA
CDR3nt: TGTGCCAGCAGCTTAAGGGGTCACCTTCCCTACGAGCAGTACTTC
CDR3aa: CASSLRGHLPYEQYF

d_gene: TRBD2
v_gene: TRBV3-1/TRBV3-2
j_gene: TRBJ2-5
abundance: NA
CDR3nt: TGTGCCAGCAGCCAAGGACTAGCGGGCCAAGAGACCCAGTACTTC
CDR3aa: CASSQGLAGQETQYF

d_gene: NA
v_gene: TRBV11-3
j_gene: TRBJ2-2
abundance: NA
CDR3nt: TGTGCCAGCAGCTTAGACGACACCGGGGAGCTGTTTTTT
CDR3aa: CASSLDDTGELFF

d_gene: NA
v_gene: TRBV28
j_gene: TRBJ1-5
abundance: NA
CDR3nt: TGTGCCAGCAGTCGGGTTCCGGGGGGGGCGGGCAATCAGCCCCAGCATTTT
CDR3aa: CASSRVPGGAGNQPQHF

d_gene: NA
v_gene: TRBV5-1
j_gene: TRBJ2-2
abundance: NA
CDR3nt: TGCGCCAGCAGCTTTTCGGGTGCGGCCGGGGAGCTGTTTTTT
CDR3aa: CASSFSGAAGELFF

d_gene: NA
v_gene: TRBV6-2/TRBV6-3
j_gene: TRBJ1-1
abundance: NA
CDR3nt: TGTGCCAGCAGTCCCCTCTTTTCCACTGAAGCTTTCTTT
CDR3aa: CASSPLFSTEAFF

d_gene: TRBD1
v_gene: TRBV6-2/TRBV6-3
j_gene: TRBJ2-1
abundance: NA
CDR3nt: TGTGCCAGCAGTTCCCGGGGACAGCGGATAGTTTCCAATGAGCAGTTCTTC
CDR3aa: CASSSRGQRIVSNEQFF

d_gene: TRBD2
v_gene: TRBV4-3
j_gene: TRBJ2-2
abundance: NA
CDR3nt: TGCGCCAGCAGCCAAGTGCGGGGGGGCCAAAGCGGGGAGCTGTTTTTT
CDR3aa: CASSQVRGGQSGELFF

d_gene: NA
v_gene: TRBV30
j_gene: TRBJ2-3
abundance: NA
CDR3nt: TGTGCCTGGAGTGTACGGCGGCAAGATACGCAGTATTTT
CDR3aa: CAWSVRRQDTQYF

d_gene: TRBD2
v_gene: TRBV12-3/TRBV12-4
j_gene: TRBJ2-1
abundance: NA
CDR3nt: TGTGCCAGCAGCCGGGGGGGTGCCGAGCAGTTCTTC
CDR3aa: CASSRGGAEQFF

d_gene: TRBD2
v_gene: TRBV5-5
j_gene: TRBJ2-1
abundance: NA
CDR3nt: TGTGCCAGCAGCTTACTTACCTACGGGACTAGCGGTCCCCAGAGGGAGCAGTTCTTC
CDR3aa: CASSLLTYGTSGPQREQFF

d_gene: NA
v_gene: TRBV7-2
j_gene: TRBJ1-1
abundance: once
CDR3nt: TGTGCCAGCAGCTTAGCGGGGCAGCGTGAAGCTTTCTTT
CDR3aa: CASSLAGQREAFF

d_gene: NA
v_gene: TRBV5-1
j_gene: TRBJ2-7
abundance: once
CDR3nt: TGCGCCAGCAGCCTATCTTCTCCCGGGATCCACGAGCAGTACTTC
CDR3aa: CASSLSSPGIHEQYF

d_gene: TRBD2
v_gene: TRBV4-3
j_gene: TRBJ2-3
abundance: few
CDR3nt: TGCGCCAGCAGCCCGCGGGGGAGCGGGGGGACAGATACGCAGTATTTT
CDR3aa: CASSPRGSGGTDTQYF

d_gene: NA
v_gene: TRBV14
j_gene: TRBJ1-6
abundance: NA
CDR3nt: TGTGCCAGCAGCCAATCACTCTCACCCCTCCACTTT
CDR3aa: CASSQSLSPLHF

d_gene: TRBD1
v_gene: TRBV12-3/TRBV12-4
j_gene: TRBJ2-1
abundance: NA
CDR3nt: TGTGCCAGCAGTAGGACAGGTCTCAATGAGCAGTTCTTC
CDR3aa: CASSRTGLNEQFF

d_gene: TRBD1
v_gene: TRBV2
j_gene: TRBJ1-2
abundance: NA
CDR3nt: TGTGCCAGCAACACGGAGGGGGCGGATGGCTACACCTTC
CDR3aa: CASNTEGADGYTF

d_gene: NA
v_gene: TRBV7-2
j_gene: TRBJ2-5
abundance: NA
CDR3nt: TGTGCCAGCAGCTCCATACCGGTGGGGGGAGAGACCCAGTACTTC
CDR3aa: CASSSIPVGGETQYF

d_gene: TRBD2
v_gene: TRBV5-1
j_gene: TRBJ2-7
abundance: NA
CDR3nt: TGCGCCAGCAGCTTGGGCGGCGGGGCGGGGACCGTAAGACGGGGGGTTTCCTACGAGCAGTACTTC
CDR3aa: CASSLGGGAGTVRRGVSYEQYF

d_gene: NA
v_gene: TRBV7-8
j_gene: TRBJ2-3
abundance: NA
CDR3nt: TGTGCCAGCAGCTTAGGCCCCGCGGGGACAGATACGCAGTATTTT
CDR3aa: CASSLGPAGTDTQYF

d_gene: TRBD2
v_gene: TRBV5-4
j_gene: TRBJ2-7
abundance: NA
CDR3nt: TGTGCCAGCAGCACCACTAGCGGGGGCCCCTACGAGCAGTACTTC
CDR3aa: CASSTTSGGPYEQYF

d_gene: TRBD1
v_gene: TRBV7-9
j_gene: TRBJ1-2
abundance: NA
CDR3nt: TGTGCCAGCAGCTTAGTGATCCAAACAGGGGTAGTTGGCTACACCTTC
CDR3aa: CASSLVIQTGVVGYTF

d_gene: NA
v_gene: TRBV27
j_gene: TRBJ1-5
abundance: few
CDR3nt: TGTGCCAGCAGCCAACAGGGTTGGTATCAGCCCCAGCATTTT
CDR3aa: CASSQQGWYQPQHF